This is a list of T cell receptor beta chains from one sample in a study of blood T cell repertoires in COVID-19. The method was immunoSEQ multiplex PCR; TCRdb's version includes in-frame clones alone and lacks a portion of them. The sample records around 190,000 clones, approximately 90% being singletons. The material sequenced was PBMCs or T cells enriched from blood (not recorded which). The receptors were sampled from a man between 18 and 29 years old with acute COVID-19. Each CDR3 is given with its conserved first and last residue. The D gene is left open where the match is weak. Size is omitted from some rows. Given values are once, few, many or a class for expanded clones.

j_call clone_size cdr3_length d_call v_call cdr3_nt cdr3_aa
TRBJ2-7 - 16 - TRBV15 TGTGCCACCAGCAGAGATAATCGGGGAAACTCCTACGAGCAGTACTTC CATSRDNRGNSYEQYF
TRBJ1-1 - 13 - TRBV28 TGTGCCAGCAGTTCTGGACAGTCCCAGCGCGCTTTCTTT CASSSGQSQRAFF
TRBJ2-3 - 16 TRBD2 TRBV11-3 TGTGCCAGCAGCACCCGACTAGCGGGGGGAGCAGATACGCAGTATTTT CASSTRLAGGADTQYF
TRBJ2-5 - 15 TRBD1 TRBV7-6 TGTGCCAGCAGCTTAGCGACAGGGTCTCCGGGCGCCCAGTACTTC CASSLATGSPGAQYF
TRBJ2-7 - 14 - TRBV11-1 TGTGCCAGCAGTCCCGACAGGGGAGGGAACGAGCAGTACTTC CASSPDRGGNEQYF
TRBJ2-7 - 14 - TRBV27 TGTGCCAGCAGTGGGGTGGGAGTCCCCTACGAGCAGTACTTC CASSGVGVPYEQYF
TRBJ1-4 - 15 - TRBV19 TGTGCCAGTAGTACTTCGGTCGCAACTAATGAAAAACTGTTTTTT CASSTSVATNEKLFF
TRBJ2-7 - 13 TRBD1 TRBV3-1/TRBV3-2 TGTGCCAGCAGCCAAGAGGGACAGGCTGTCCGACACTTC CASSQEGQAVRHF
TRBJ2-7 - 15 TRBD2 TRBV11-2 TGTGCCAGCAGCTTAGGCCTAGCGGACGCCTACGAGCAGTACTTC CASSLGLADAYEQYF
TRBJ2-7 once 17 - TRBV29-1 TGCAGCGTTGACTCCCTTGGGGCGGGATTGGATTCCTACGAGCAGTACTTC CSVDSLGAGLDSYEQYF
TRBJ2-2 - 15 - TRBV2 TGTGCCAGCAGTTCTCCTCTATACGGCACCGGGGAGCTGTTTTTT CASSSPLYGTGELFF
TRBJ1-1 - 17 TRBD1 TRBV20-1 TGCAGTGCTAGTTTGGGGACGGGACAGGGTGTTGGGACTGAAGCTTTCTTT CSASLGTGQGVGTEAFF
TRBJ1-6 - 16 - TRBV4-3 TGCGCCAGCAGCCAAGATTTGCCGGGGATCGGACCACCCCTCCACTTT CASSQDLPGIGPPLHF
TRBJ2-1 many 13 TRBD2 TRBV6-4 TGTGCCAGCAGTGACGGCGGGAGCAATGAGCAGTTCTTC CASSDGGSNEQFF
TRBJ2-7 once 11 - TRBV20-1 TGCAGTGCTAGAGCGGCGGTGGGGCAGTACTTC CSARAAVGQYF
TRBJ1-2 few 13 - TRBV9 TGTGCCAGCAGCGTAGGGGGGCGCTATGGCTACACCTTC CASSVGGRYGYTF
TRBJ1-5 - 16 TRBD1 TRBV25-1 TGTGCCAGCAGTGCTGGGACAGGTCTTAGCAATCAGCCCCAGCATTTT CASSAGTGLSNQPQHF
TRBJ2-5 - 15 TRBD1 TRBV5-1 TGCGCCAGCAGCACCGGGACAGGGTACCAAGAGACCCAGTACTTC CASSTGTGYQETQYF
TRBJ2-1 - 13 - TRBV4-2 TGTGCCAGCAGCCAAACAGGATTAAGTGAGCAGTTCTTC CASSQTGLSEQFF
TRBJ2-7 - 15 TRBD2 TRBV5-1 TGCGCCAGCACCCCGTTGGCGGGAGGAGGGTACGAGCAGTACTTC CASTPLAGGGYEQYF
TRBJ2-6 - 18 TRBD2 TRBV7-6 TGTGCCAGCAGCCCCCTAGCGGGAGCCTCATCTGGGGCCAACGTCCTGACTTTC CASSPLAGASSGANVLTF
TRBJ1-4 - 12 TRBD1 TRBV10-3 TGTGCCAGTCAGGGGGATAAAGAAAAACTGTTTTTT CASQGDKEKLFF
TRBJ2-7 few 16 TRBD1 TRBV4-2 TGTGCCAGCAGCCAAGAGTGGACAGGGCCCGTCCACGAGCAGTACTTC CASSQEWTGPVHEQYF
TRBJ2-5 - 13 - TRBV27 TGTGCCAGCAGTTTATTGGGGAGTGAGACCCAGTACTTC CASSLLGSETQYF
TRBJ2-2 - 14 TRBD2 TRBV6-2/TRBV6-3 TGTGCCAGCAGTCAGCTAGCGGGCACCGGGGAGCTGTTTTTT CASSQLAGTGELFF
TRBJ1-5 - 15 - TRBV6-6 TGTGCCAGCAGTGGACACGGGGGATCCAATCAGCCCCAGCATTTT CASSGHGGSNQPQHF
TRBJ2-7 - 16 - TRBV4-3 TGCGCCAGCAGCCAAGATAGGAGCGGAGGGTACTACGAGCAGTACTTC CASSQDRSGGYYEQYF
TRBJ2-1 - 11 - TRBV5-1 TGCGCCAGCGCAGACTACAATGAGCAGTTCTTC CASADYNEQFF
TRBJ2-1 - 17 TRBD2 TRBV6-2/TRBV6-3 TGTGCCAGCAGTTCCCCATTAGCGGGAGTCTCCTACAATGAGCAGTTCTTC CASSSPLAGVSYNEQFF
TRBJ2-1 - 12 - TRBV25-1 TGTGCCAGCAGTGTGAGTTACAATGAGCAGTTCTTC CASSVSYNEQFF
TRBJ2-7 - 17 TRBD2 TRBV11-2 TGTGCCAGCAGCTTATCGGGCGGGGGAATCGGTTCGGGCGAGCAGTACTTC CASSLSGGGIGSGEQYF
TRBJ2-1 - 15 TRBD2 TRBV5-1 TGCGCCAGCAGCTTTAGCGGGAGTCCCTACAATGAGCAGTTCTTC CASSFSGSPYNEQFF
TRBJ2-7 - 14 TRBD1 TRBV6-5 TGTGCCAGCAACCCGACAGGGGGCGCGAAGGAGCAGTACTTC CASNPTGGAKEQYF
TRBJ2-2 - 20 - TRBV19 TGTGCCAGTACACCTACCCCTACAGGATTCATGGATGGCGCCCCCGGGGAGCTGTTTTTT CASTPTPTGFMDGAPGELFF
TRBJ1-5 - 14 - TRBV19 TGTGCCAGTAGTTGGTACGGAGGCAATCAGCCCCAGCATTTT CASSWYGGNQPQHF
TRBJ2-7 - 15 TRBD2 TRBV7-8 TGTGCCAGCAGCCTAGAGCGGGGGGCCGGGCGCGAGCAGTACTTC CASSLERGAGREQYF
TRBJ2-1 - 12 - TRBV6-5 TGTGCCAGCAGTTATGGGGGCTATGAGCAGTTCTTC CASSYGGYEQFF
TRBJ2-2 - 15 TRBD1 TRBV7-6 TGTGCCAGCAGCGCCGGACAGGGGGCGGGCGGGGAGCTGTTTTTT CASSAGQGAGGELFF
TRBJ2-5 - 16 TRBD1 TRBV7-9 TGTGCCAGCAGCTCGTCGAAGGGACAGGGGTGGGAGACCCAGTACTTC CASSSSKGQGWETQYF
TRBJ1-1 - 10 - TRBV12-3/TRBV12-4 TGTGCCAGCAGTTTATCGGGGGCTTTCTTT CASSLSGAFF
TRBJ2-7 once 15 - TRBV9 TGTGCCAGCAGCGTGGCGTTTGGACTGGGGTACGAGCAGTACTTC CASSVAFGLGYEQYF
TRBJ2-1 - 12 TRBD1 TRBV7-3 TGTGCCAGCAGCACGCAACAGGGGGGGCAGTTCTTC CASSTQQGGQFF
TRBJ1-5 - 15 - TRBV5-8 TGTGCCAGCAGCTTGATTTCCACATTGAATCAGCCCCAGCATTTT CASSLISTLNQPQHF
TRBJ2-1 once 15 TRBD2 TRBV7-8 TGTGCCAGCAGTTGGGGGACTAGCGGGACGAATGAGCAGTTCTTC CASSWGTSGTNEQFF